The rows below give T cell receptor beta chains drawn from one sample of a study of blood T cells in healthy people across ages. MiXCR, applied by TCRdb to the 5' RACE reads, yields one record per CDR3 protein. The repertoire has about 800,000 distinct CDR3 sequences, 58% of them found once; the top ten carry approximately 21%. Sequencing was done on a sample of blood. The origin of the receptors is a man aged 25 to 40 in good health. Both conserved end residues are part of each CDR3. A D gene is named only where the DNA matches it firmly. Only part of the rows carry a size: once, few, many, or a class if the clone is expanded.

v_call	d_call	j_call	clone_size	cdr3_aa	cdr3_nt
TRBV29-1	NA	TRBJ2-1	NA	CSVAPETNEQFF	TGCAGCGTAGCCCCCGAGACCAATGAGCAGTTCTTC
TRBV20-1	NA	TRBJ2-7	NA	CSAGRDSPLDEQYF	TGCAGTGCTGGGCGGGACAGCCCTTTAGATGAGCAGTACTTC
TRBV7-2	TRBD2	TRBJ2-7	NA	CASSLDRPGLAYPYEQYF	TGTGCCAGCAGCTTAGATAGACCGGGACTAGCGTATCCTTACGAGCAGTACTTC
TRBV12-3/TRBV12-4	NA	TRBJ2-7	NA	CASSLQARYEQYF	TGTGCCAGCAGTCTACAGGCTAGGTACGAGCAGTACTTC
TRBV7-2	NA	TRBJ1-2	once	CASSLVPRTNGYTF	TGTGCCAGCAGCTTAGTTCCCAGAACGAATGGCTACACCTTC
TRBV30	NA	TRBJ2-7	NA	CAWSKAGLSYEQYF	TGTGCCTGGAGTAAGGCAGGCCTCTCCTACGAGCAGTACTTC
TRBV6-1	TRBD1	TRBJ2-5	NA	CASSGRTGGEETQYF	TGTGCCAGCAGTGGAAGGACAGGTGGAGAGGAGACCCAGTACTTC
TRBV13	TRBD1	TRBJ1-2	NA	CASSSTRDRGGFYGYTF	TGTGCCAGCAGCTCTACCCGGGACAGGGGAGGATTCTATGGCTACACCTTC
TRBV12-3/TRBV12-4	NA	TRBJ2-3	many	CASSFGVRGDAQYF	TGTGCCAGCAGTTTCGGGGTGAGAGGAGATGCGCAGTATTTT
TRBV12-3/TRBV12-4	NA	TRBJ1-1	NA	CASRRTGYAEAFF	TGTGCCAGCCGACGCACAGGCTACGCTGAAGCTTTCTTT
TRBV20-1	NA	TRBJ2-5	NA	CSAMTGFQETQYF	TGCAGTGCCATGACAGGATTCCAAGAGACCCAGTACTTC
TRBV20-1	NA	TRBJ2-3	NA	CSARRGMDTQYF	TGCAGTGCTAGACGTGGGATGGATACGCAGTATTTT
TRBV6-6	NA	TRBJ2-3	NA	CASSSTSSTDAQYF	TGTGCCAGCAGCTCGACTAGTAGCACAGATGCGCAGTATTTT
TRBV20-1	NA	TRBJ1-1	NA	CSATVMNTEAFF	TGCAGTGCCACAGTTATGAACACTGAAGCTTTCTTT
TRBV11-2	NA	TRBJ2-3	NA	CASSSGRQNTDTQYF	TGTGCCAGCAGCTCGGGGAGACAGAACACAGATACGCAGTATTTT
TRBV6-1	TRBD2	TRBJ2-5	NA	CALSKIAGAGTQYF	TGTGCCCTGAGTAAAATAGCGGGGGCTGGGACCCAGTACTTC
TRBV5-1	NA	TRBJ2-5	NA	CASRKDGNQETQYF	TGCGCCAGCAGAAAAGACGGTAACCAAGAGACCCAGTACTTC
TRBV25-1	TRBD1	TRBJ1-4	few	CASSESRTGGGDEKLFF	TGTGCCAGCAGTGAATCGCGGACAGGCGGAGGAGATGAAAAACTGTTTTTT
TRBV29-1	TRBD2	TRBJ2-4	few	CSVEASGSYIQYF	TGCAGCGTTGAAGCCAGCGGGAGTTACATTCAGTACTTC
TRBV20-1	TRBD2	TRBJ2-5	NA	CSAEGLGVETQYF	TGCAGTGCTGAAGGACTAGGTGTGGAGACCCAGTACTTC
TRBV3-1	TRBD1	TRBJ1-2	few	CASSQFGTDYGYTF	TGTGCCAGCAGCCAGTTCGGGACAGACTATGGCTACACCTTC
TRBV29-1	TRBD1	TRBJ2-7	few	CSVGDRDEQYF	TGCAGCGTTGGGGACAGGGACGAGCAGTACTTC
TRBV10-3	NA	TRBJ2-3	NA	CAISDWGKGDTQYF	TGTGCCATCAGTGATTGGGGGAAGGGCGATACGCAGTATTTT
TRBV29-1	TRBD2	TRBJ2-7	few	CSFSPLLAGEQYF	TGCAGTTTTTCCCCCTTGCTAGCGGGCGAGCAGTACTTC
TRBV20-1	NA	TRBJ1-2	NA	CSAREGVLYGYTF	TGCAGTGCTAGAGAGGGAGTGCTGTATGGCTACACCTTC
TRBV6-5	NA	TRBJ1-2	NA	CASSYSGEGLLYGYTF	TGTGCCAGCAGTTACTCGGGAGAAGGTCTCCTCTATGGCTACACCTTC
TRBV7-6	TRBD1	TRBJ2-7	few	CASSFGTGKTYEQYF	TGTGCCAGCAGCTTCGGGACAGGGAAAACCTACGAGCAGTACTTC
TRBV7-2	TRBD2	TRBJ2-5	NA	CASSLVGTSGGQETQYF	TGTGCCAGCAGCTTAGTAGGGACTAGCGGGGGTCAAGAGACCCAGTACTTC
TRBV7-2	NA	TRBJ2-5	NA	CASSLEVGETQYF	TGTGCCAGCAGCTTAGAAGTCGGAGAGACCCAGTACTTC
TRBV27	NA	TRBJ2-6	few	CASSNRGSSGANVLTF	TGTGCCAGCAGTAATCGGGGGTCCTCTGGGGCCAACGTCCTGACTTTC
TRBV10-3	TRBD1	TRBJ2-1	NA	CAISDRLPTGVSSYNEQFF	TGTGCCATCAGTGACCGCCTCCCAACAGGGGTGAGCTCCTACAATGAGCAGTTCTTC
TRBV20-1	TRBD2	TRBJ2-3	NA	CSATLAGVSDTQYF	TGCAGTGCGACACTAGCGGGGGTTTCAGATACGCAGTATTTT
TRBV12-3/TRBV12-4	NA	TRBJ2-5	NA	CASSQNPAGGETQYF	TGTGCCAGCAGTCAAAACCCAGCAGGGGGGGAGACCCAGTACTTC
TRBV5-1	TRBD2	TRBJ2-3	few	CASSLAGGTLGTDTQYF	TGCGCCAGCAGCTTGGCCGGGGGGACCCTCGGCACAGATACGCAGTATTTT
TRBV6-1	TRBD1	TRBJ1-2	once	CASSDKPRGREGYTF	TGTGCCAGCAGTGACAAACCCAGGGGGCGCGAAGGCTACACCTTC
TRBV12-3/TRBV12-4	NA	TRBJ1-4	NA	CASRASEKLFF	TGTGCCAGCAGGGCGAGTGAAAAACTGTTTTTT
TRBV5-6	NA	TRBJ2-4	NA	CASSETGAKNIQYF	TGTGCCAGCAGCGAAACAGGAGCCAAAAACATTCAGTACTTC
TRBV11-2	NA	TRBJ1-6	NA	CASSPPYSPLHF	TGTGCCAGCAGTCCTCCTTATTCACCCCTCCACTTT
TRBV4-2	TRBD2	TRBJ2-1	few	CASRSSGSSTGNEQFF	TGTGCCAGCAGGAGTAGCGGGAGTTCTACAGGGAATGAGCAGTTCTTC
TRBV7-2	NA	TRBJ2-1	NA	CASSLFPPPPVHEQFF	TGTGCCAGCAGCTTATTCCCCCCGCCCCCGGTACATGAGCAGTTCTTC
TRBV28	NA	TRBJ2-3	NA	CASRAPGQGQYF	TGTGCCAGTAGGGCCCCCGGGCAGGGGCAGTATTTT
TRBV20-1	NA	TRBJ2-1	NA	CSAREATDSGEQFF	TGCAGTGCTAGAGAAGCGACCGACTCTGGTGAGCAGTTCTTC
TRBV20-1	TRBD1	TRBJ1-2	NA	CSAHRLQGGSYGYTF	TGCAGTGCCCACCGGTTGCAGGGGGGGTCCTATGGCTACACCTTC